This TCR beta chain is drawn from a study of T-cell memory formation after mild COVID-19 (dated by TCRdb to the early 2020s). Some background on the complete study: Most TCR sequence clusters were specific to one of the two donors. T-cell clones expanding and contracting after mild COVID-19 in a couple of donors were tracked by longitudinal TCRalpha and TCRbeta repertoire sequencing. Two young, previously healthy adult volunteers made up the cohort, one male and one female. On the study overall, not on this receptor specifically: Contracting CD4+ clones were found mainly in CM and EM memory subsets, while CD8+ clones were enriched in EMRA. Only two mild cases were covered by the study, and larger cohorts that include severe cases with pre-infection samples were considered necessary. From day 15 to 85, contracting clones showed balanced CD4/CD8 phenotypes, whereas a second wave of clones that expanded from day 15 to 37 leaned towards CD4+. Whether the second-wave clones peaking on day 37 were SARS-CoV-2 specific was not confirmed. Some responding clones were found in pre-infection memory, which suggests that pre-existing cross-reactive memory T cells took part in the SARS-CoV-2 response.

The sequencer was an Illumina NovaSeq 6000. TCRalpha and TCRbeta cDNA libraries were constructed by 5'RACE with constant-segment primers, with sample barcodes and unique molecular identifiers being introduced. Trizol reagent was used to extract RNA from every sample. Libraries were amplified in two PCR steps, with a second sample barcode and Illumina TruSeq adapters added in the second step. Sequencing of the libraries was done on an Illumina NovaSeq, producing 2 x 150 bp paired-end reads. On the study's bioinformatics: Demultiplexing of reads and collapsing into UMI-guided consensus sequences were performed with migec v1.2.7. Using mixcr v2.1.11, the UMI consensuses were aligned to TRA and TRB V and J templates and assembled into clonotypes. Clonotypes were classified as expanded or contracted when called significant by both edgeR and NoisET, with noise models trained on biological replicates. edgeR calls used a false discovery rate-adjusted p below 0.01 and a log2 fold-change threshold of 1. As an exploratory analysis of dynamics, PCA with hierarchical clustering was applied to max-normalized trajectories of the 1000 most abundant clonotypes. Separately sequenced CD4+ and CD8+ repertoires were used to assign a CD4 or CD8 phenotype to each responding clone. TCRdb passed the public sequencing reads through fastp at Q25 and MiXCR, retaining productive beta sequences. Here each entry gathers all rows of one CDR3 protein and keeps the most common genes and DNA. These V and J calls derive from TCRdb rather than the authors' analysis. The sample table shows around 300,000 distinct CDR3 sequences, and roughly an eighth are seen once. The ten biggest clones cover roughly 20% of the sample.

A word on this clonotype: Its antigen is currently not known. Within one base of it there is no much larger clone, and no base qualities were kept.

The CDR1 and CDR2 encoded by the germline V gene are SGDLS and YYNGEE. V is cut by 0 bases and J by 5 bases, and the space between the germline ends is 12 bases. The CDR3 spans 15 residues, from the cysteine through the phenylalanine. The only DNA kept is the CDR3, 45 bases in frame from the first base. PBMCs were isolated by Ficoll-Paque density gradient centrifugation. The V gene is TRBV9 and the J gene is TRBJ2-1; D gene: possibly TRBD2, on 7 matching bases. The receptor's source is a man younger than 35 who had mild COVID-19 (a few samples of this study predate the infection). The sample titles of this study are shuffled in the database, so cell type and time point are left out; the donor was told from shared clones. Sequenced: PBMCs or a T cell subset sorted from them (not recorded which). The base sequence is TGTGCCAGCAGCGTAGAACGGGGGGCCGACAATGAGCAGTTCTTC. This codes for CASSVERGADNEQFF. The reference TRBV9 and TRBJ2-1 proteins fill in what lies around the CDR3, so the full variable domain reads DSGVTQTPKHLITATGQRVTLRCSPRSGDLSVYWYQQSLDQGLQFLIQYYNGEERAKGNILERFSAQQFPDLHSELNLSSLELGDSALYFCASSVERGADNEQFFGPGTRLTVL.